This T cell receptor beta chain was profiled in a study of monozygotic twins with inflammatory bowel disease (dated by TCRdb to between 2018 and 2021). Context from the whole study: The complete study included some 28 monozygotic twin pairs: 19 IBD-discordant Danish pairs and nine German pairs, of which four were IBD-concordant and five were IBD-discordant. Disease-associated traits were sought mainly through comparisons between IBD patients and their genetically identical healthy co-twins within discordant pairs. Each individual had, on average, about 151 000 unique TCRalpha sequences and 181 000 unique TCRbeta sequences available for analysis.

Study-level results and caveats: IBD patients shared fewer clonotypes with other individuals than healthy twins did, most markedly in patients showing signs of disease activity. The analysis was unable to tell different T cell subtypes apart. The results gave no support for a single strong signal or clonotype linked to IBD. TCRbeta repertoire diversity, by inverse Simpson index, was decreased in IBD patients compared with their healthy co-twins. Repertoire similarity did not differ between concordant and discordant twins, which could be due to limited statistical power. Differing immunosuppressive treatments among patients may have added background noise and inter-individual variability to the repertoires.

A roughly 2.7 ml peripheral blood sample was drawn into PAXgene tubes per donor and stored at -80°C. Without any T cell sorting, total RNA was extracted from whole blood using the PAXgene blood miRNA kit on an automated QIAcube. Peripheral blood from monozygotic twin pairs, either concordant or discordant for inflammatory bowel disease, underwent deep TCRalpha and TCRbeta repertoire profiling that used unique molecular barcoding. Smoking habits were recorded for all twin pairs, and each individual was classified as a current, former or never smoker. CDR1 is given as SGHRS and CDR2 as YFSETQ, both from the germline V gene. The CDR3 has 15 amino acids, counting the end cysteine and phenylalanine. No DNA sequence was recorded. The library relied on 5' RACE. Preparation of each TCR library used roughly 3,300 ng of total RNA. For each sample, cDNA synthesis with SMARTScribe reverse transcriptase was split into eight separate reactions. During cDNA synthesis, template switching was used to introduce unique molecular identifiers that contained a 6-nucleotide sample barcode. TCRalpha and TCRbeta cDNA was amplified by two nested PCRs of 16 and 9 cycles, with bead purification after each PCR. Before amplification, the cDNA was treated with uracil DNA-glycosylase and purified using the QIAquick PCR purification kit. In the second PCR, Illumina TruSeq-compatible adapters and sample-specific barcodes were added. Library quality and concentration were assessed using TapeStation and Qubit, and approximately 5 ng of each library was pooled. Pooled libraries were sequenced on an Illumina HiSeq2500 single-index Rapid Run with 2 x 100 bp reads and custom sequencing primers. On the authors' methods: PCR and sequencing errors were corrected by UMI-based consensus assembly using MiGEC version 1.2.6. V(D)J alignment, clonotype assembly and CDR3 extraction were performed with MiXCR version 2.1.1. To normalise gene usage, clonotype sharing and MAIT/NKT TCR abundance, the top 1000, 10 000 and 20 000 clonotypes in each sample were analysed. Diversity was computed as the inverse Simpson index with the vegan R package after downsampling to 27 000 UMIs. Statistical testing used paired Mann-Whitney U tests on the discordant twin pairs and applied Benjamini-Hochberg correction for multiple testing. TCRdb reprocessed the reads, reporting each CDR3 protein sequence once and no DNA. For this entry, the V and J calls and clone size follow TCRdb and not the study's own pipeline. This sample's records show about 380,000 distinct CDR3 sequences. About 2.5% of the sample goes to the ten largest clones.

With respect to this clonotype: Which antigen it targets is not known.

Recombination joined TRBV5-1 with TRBJ2-7; TCRdb reports TRBD2, a call that lacks DNA to check it against. Material for sequencing was blood. The clonotype originates from a human donor with ulcerative colitis or Crohn's disease, or a healthy co-twin of an affected twin (not recorded which). The CDR3 loop reads CASAINRDSSYEQYF.